The clone carrying this T cell receptor beta chain was counted between two and nine times. The data originate from a study of Graves' ophthalmopathy and Graves' hyperthyroidism. TCR beta CDR3 regions were amplified from RNA transcripts. The first-round RT-PCR employed HTBI primers together with the Qiagen OneStep RT-PCR kit. A multiplex PCR was then performed as the second round. TCRdb passed the multiplex PCR reads through MiXCR, listing each CDR3 protein once. The repertoire holds almost 750,000 distinct CDR3 sequences, with roughly two fifths as singletons. V lost 5 bases and J 2 bases, leaving 18 bases between the germline ends. Germline-derived CDR1 and CDR2 are SEHNR and FQNEAQ (reference sequence). This CDR3 has 16 residues.

The V and J genes are TRBV7-9 and TRBJ2-5; perhaps D is TRBD1 or TRBD2 (5 bases each). The TCR originated in an adult man with Graves' ophthalmopathy. Source material: peripheral blood. CDR3 amino acids: CASSQYPGTPQETQYF. CDR3 nucleotide sequence: TGTGCCAGCAGCCAATACCCCGGGACGCCTCAAGAGACCCAGTACTTC.